One and the same sample provided the 25 T cell receptor beta chains below, sequenced in a study of blood T cell repertoires in COVID-19. Clones were sequenced by immunoSEQ multiplex PCR, and TCRdb holds only the in-frame ones, with some missing. Of about 300,000 clones in the sample, approximately 90% are singletons; the top ten hold 3.5% to 4.5%. The sample taken for sequencing was PBMCs or T cells enriched from blood (not recorded which). The source is a man aged 30-40 years who had recovered from COVID-19.

Here the CDR3 DNA reads TGTGCCGGAAAGACAGGCCACTATGGCTACACCTTC. Residues: CAGKTGHYGYTF. The chain is built from TRBV19 and TRBJ1-2; D possibly corresponds to TRBD1 (6 bases). CDR1 is LNHDA and CDR2 is SQIVND in the germline V gene (reference sequence). This CDR3 spans 12 amino acids. V shed 11 bases and J shed 3 bases, with 13 bases lying between them.

CDR3 coding DNA: TGTGCCAGCAAAAAGGGGTTCTCTAAGGGGGCAGATACGCAGTATTTT. Its protein product is CASKKGFSKGADTQYF. This chain connects TRBV9 to TRBJ2-3; D is perhaps TRBD1 (6 bases). The CDR3 length is 16 residues. Germline V lookup: CDR1 SGDLS, CDR2 YYNGEE. The germline V and J ends were trimmed by 6 bases and 4 bases, with 21 bases remaining between them.

CDR3 coding DNA: TGCAGCGTCGGACAGGGGGCTTACTATGGCTACACCTTC. Amino acid sequence: CSVGQGAYYGYTF. The chain has TRBV29-1 and TRBJ1-2, with 11 bases lining up with TRBD1. In germline, CDR1 is SQVTM, CDR2 ANQGSEA. This CDR3 is 13 amino acids long. V lost 6 bases and J lost 3; bases outside the gene matches: 3.

The V gene is TRBV4-1, the J gene TRBJ1-5; unclear D gene. The germline V gene has CDR1 MGHRA and CDR2 YSYEKL. This CDR3 is built from 15 residues. Trimming cost V 2 bases and J 0 bases, with 8 bases left between them. CDR3 residues: CASSQFRDSNQPQHF. CDR3 sequence (DNA): TGCGCCAGCAGCCAATTTCGGGATAGCAATCAGCCCCAGCATTTT.

This clone was counted once. V usage is TRBV19 and J usage is TRBJ2-1; 10 bases fit TRBD2. V was clipped by 3 bases and J by 6 bases; unmatched bases: 2. This CDR3 has 14 residues. CDR1 is LNHDA and CDR2 is SQIVND in the germline V gene (reference sequence). The CDR3 sequence: CASSMWTSGNEQFF. CDR3 coding DNA: TGTGCCAGTAGTATGTGGACTAGCGGCAATGAGCAGTTCTTC. Variable domain in full (rest from reference TRBV19 and TRBJ2-1): DGGITQSPKYLFRKEGQNVTLSCEQNLNHDAMYWYRQDPGQGLRLIYYSQIVNDFQKGDIAEGYSVSREKKESFPLTVTSAQKNPTAFYLCASSMWTSGNEQFFGPGTRLTVL.

This clone has just a few counts. The CDR3 DNA reads TGTGCCAGCAGTTTGGTGGCAGGGGTTCGGTATGGCTACACCTTC. Encoded protein: CASSLVAGVRYGYTF. The chain recombines TRBV28 with TRBJ1-2; maybe TRBD1 (6 bases). Trimming cost V 3 bases and J 5 bases, with 16 bases left between them. CDR1 MDHEN and CDR2 SYDVKM come from the germline V gene. The CDR3 spans 15 residues.

The chain is built from TRBV7-2 and TRBJ2-1; 7 bases agree with TRBD2. Germline loops: CDR1 SGHTA, CDR2 FQGNSA. The CDR3 contains 17 residues. The junction had 12 bases not matched to a gene; V was cut back by 5 bases and J by 2 bases. The CDR3 reads CASSPQGGLAAYNEQFF. DNA for the CDR3: TGTGCCAGCAGCCCCCAAGGCGGGCTAGCGGCCTACAATGAGCAGTTCTTC.

The DNA of the CDR3 is TGTGCCAGCCGCGGGGACTACAATGAGCAGTTCTTC. Protein sequence: CASRGDYNEQFF. This chain uses TRBV3-1 (or the pseudogene TRBV3-2) with TRBJ2-1; maybe TRBD2 (6 bases). The ends were cut back, 8 bases at V and 3 bases at J, with 8 bases in the middle. The germline gives CDR1 LGHDT, CDR2 YNNKEL (reference sequence). The CDR3 covers 12 residues.

V gene TRBV7-6 combines with J gene TRBJ2-5, with D possibly matching TRBD2 (6 bases). Trimming left V 6 bases short and J 5 bases short, with 22 bases between. The V gene's germline CDR1 is SGHVS and CDR2 FNYEAQ. CDR3 length equals 16 residues. DNA for the CDR3: TGTGCCAGCAGACGTGAACCGGGGGATGGGACGGAGACCCAGTACTTC. Amino acids: CASRREPGDGTETQYF.

This clone was seen a handful of times. The CDR3 coding sequence is TGTGCCAGCAGCTTCGGGAGCCCTGAAGCTTTCTTT. Translating it yields CASSFGSPEAFF. The rearrangement uses TRBV13 and TRBJ1-1; D is undetermined. Germline V gives CDR1 PRHDT, CDR2 FYEKMQ (reference sequence). The V gene lost 3 bases and the J gene lost 6 bases, with 8 bases spanning the gap. The CDR3 runs 12 residues.

The V and J genes are TRBV29-1 and TRBJ2-7; 8 nucleotides agree with TRBD2. From germline, CDR1 is SQVTM and CDR2 ANQGSEA. With V trimmed by 4 bases and J by 0 bases, 5 bases remained unmatched. CDR3 length equals 14 residues. The CDR3: CSVADSGDSYEQYF. The CDR3 DNA sequence: TGCAGCGTTGCTGATAGCGGGGACTCCTACGAGCAGTACTTC.

This rearrangement joins TRBV19 to TRBJ1-5; D is undetermined. V was shortened by 3 bases and J by 11 bases, with 11 bases between the two germline ends. The CDR3 runs to 12 residues. Per the germline V gene, CDR1 is LNHDA and CDR2 is SQIVND (reference sequence). CDR3 nucleotide sequence: TGTGCCAGTAGTATGCCGGGGTCAGCCCAGCATTTT. It codes for CASSMPGSAQHF.

This clone was detected only once. V gene TRBV6-5 combines with J gene TRBJ1-1; TRBD1 agrees at 7 bases. V dropped 3 bases and J dropped 1; count of bases not matched to a gene: 8. The CDR3 covers 16 residues. CDR1 MNHEY and CDR2 SVGAGI come from the germline V gene. This CDR3 reads CASSYPRTGENTEAFF. CDR3 DNA sequence: TGTGCCAGCAGTTATCCCCGCACAGGGGAGAACACTGAAGCTTTCTTT.

The chain has TRBV19 and TRBJ1-1; D not resolved. The CDR3 is 14 amino acids. The V gene's germline CDR1 is LNHDA and CDR2 SQIVND (reference sequence). Trimming took 3 bases from V and 2 from J, leaving 10 bases between them. The CDR3 DNA reads TGTGCCAGTAGTATCTGGCGGCAAAACACTGAAGCTTTCTTT. This gives the protein CASSIWRQNTEAFF.

The rearrangement joins TRBV11-2 to TRBJ1-2, with D perhaps matching TRBD1 (6 bases). Germline V lookup: CDR1 SGHAT, CDR2 FQNNGV. With 5 bases removed from V and 8 bases from J, the gap between germline ends came to 12 bases. The CDR3 covers 12 residues. The CDR3 reads CASSTSGVGYTF. CDR3 nucleotides: TGTGCCAGCAGCACCTCAGGGGTAGGCTACACCTTC.

This sequence joins TRBV5-1 and TRBJ2-1; 10 bases match TRBD2. The CDR3 is 17 amino acids. Germline V gene sequence: CDR1 SGHRS, CDR2 YFSETQ. After removal of 1 base from V and 3 bases from J, the junction contained 7 bases not matched to a gene. CDR3 amino acids: CASSLSPSGGNYNEQFF. CDR3 in DNA: TGCGCCAGCAGCTTGTCCCCTAGCGGGGGAAACTACAATGAGCAGTTCTTC.

The V and J genes are TRBV11-2 and TRBJ2-7, with D tentatively TRBD1 (6 bases). This CDR3 region has 20 residues. V lost 0 bases, J lost 2 bases, and 26 bases lay in between. CDR1 and CDR2 from the germline V gene are SGHAT and FQNNGV. CDR3 in amino acids: CASSLEFERYRAQIAYEQYF. CDR3 nucleotide sequence: TGTGCCAGCAGCTTAGAGTTTGAGAGGTACAGGGCACAGATCGCCTACGAGCAGTACTTC.

The sample holds one count of this clone. This chain uses TRBV5-6 with TRBJ1-1; D unresolved. Trimming took off 0 bases at V and 11 bases at J, with 11 bases between the two ends. Germline CDR1 reads SGHDT; CDR2 reads YYEEEE. The CDR3 runs to 12 residues. The CDR3 loop is CASSLGGVGAFF. CDR3 in DNA: TGTGCCAGCAGCTTGGGGGGAGTTGGGGCTTTCTTT.

The chain joins TRBV11-2 to TRBJ1-5; D is possibly TRBD1 (5 bases). The germline CDR1 and CDR2 sequences are SGHAT and FQNNGV. This CDR3 is 17 amino acids long. The ends were cut back, 5 bases at V and 3 bases at J, with 20 bases in the middle. This CDR3 reads CASSPSRAGEDNQPQHF. CDR3 coding DNA: TGTGCCAGCAGCCCCTCTAGGGCGGGGGAGGACAATCAGCCCCAGCATTTT.

The chain couples TRBV15 to TRBJ2-7; TRBD2 aligns across 11 bases. The CDR3 has 18 residues. V was pared by 1 base and J by 2 bases, with 10 bases of the junction left unmatched. Germline CDR1 reads LNHNV; CDR2 reads YYDKDF (reference sequence). As DNA, the CDR3 is TGTGCCACCAGCAGAGGATTTCGAGGGACTAGCGGCACCTACGAGCAGTACTTC. This sequence encodes CATSRGFRGTSGTYEQYF.

J is TRBJ1-5 and V is TRBV7-6; D is unresolved. The V gene lost 5 bases and the J gene lost 4 bases, with 18 bases spanning the gap. CDR1 SGHVS and CDR2 FNYEAQ come from the germline V gene. CDR3 length: 16 amino acids. In DNA, the CDR3 is TGTGCCAGCAGCCCGGGGTCGGGGTCTTTAAATCAGCCCCAGCATTTT. Translation gives CASSPGSGSLNQPQHF. The entire variable domain, with the rest obtained from reference TRBV7-6 and TRBJ1-5, is as follows: GAGVSQSPRYKVTKRGQDVALRCDPISGHVSLYWYRQALGQGPEFLTYFNYEAQQDKSGLPNDRFSAERPEGSISTLTIQRTEQRDSAMYRCASSPGSGSLNQPQHFGDGTRLSIL.

The rearrangement links TRBV9 to TRBJ2-5; D remains unclear. The CDR3 runs 15 residues. Trimming removed 1 base from V and 2 bases from J, with 12 bases in between. Germline CDR1 is SGDLS and CDR2 is YYNGEE. The CDR3 DNA reads as TGTGCCAGCAGCGTAAATGTTGCAGAACAAGAGACCCAGTACTTC. This encodes CASSVNVAEQETQYF.

V is TRBV11-3 and J is TRBJ2-1; D is uncertain. The V and J ends lost 5 bases and 0 bases respectively, with 14 bases between them. The CDR3 runs to 16 residues. Per the germline V gene, CDR1 is SGHNT and CDR2 is YENEEA. For the CDR3, the DNA is TGTGCCAGCAGCCCAATGCGCCGGAGCTCCTACAATGAGCAGTTCTTC. Translated, it gives CASSPMRRSSYNEQFF.

This chain links TRBV5-6 with TRBJ1-5, with D possibly being TRBD1 (6 bases). The CDR3 is 14 amino acids. Germline V lookup: CDR1 SGHDT, CDR2 YYEEEE. Trimming left V 2 bases short and J 3 bases short, with 9 bases between. In nucleotides, the CDR3 is TGTGCCAGCAGCTTTTGGACAGTCAATCAGCCCCAGCATTTT. This codes for CASSFWTVNQPQHF.

A few counts support this clone. The CDR3 sequence: CASRSGTVSNYGYTF. CDR3 sequence (DNA): TGCGCCAGCAGGTCCGGGACAGTGTCTAACTATGGCTACACCTTC. The V and J genes are TRBV5-1 and TRBJ1-2, with TRBD1 matching 7 bases. In germline, CDR1 is SGHRS, CDR2 YFSETQ. CDR3 length equals 15 residues. Losses at the gene ends were 5 bases for V and 0 bases for J; bases not matched to a gene: 7. The full variable domain, in which reference TRBV5-1 and TRBJ1-2 provide the parts outside the CDR3, is KAGVTQTPRYLIKTRGQQVTLSCSPISGHRSVSWYQQTPGQGLQFLFEYFSETQRNKGNFPGRFSGRQFSNSRSEMNVSTLELGDSALYLCASRSGTVSNYGYTFGSGTRLTVV.